The 20 T cell receptor beta chains in this list originate from one sample, sequenced in a study of T cell repertoires in cytomegalovirus infection. These receptors have no identified antigens. TCRdb reanalysed the reads using MiXCR and keeps one entry per CDR3 protein. The profile shows 80,000 or so distinct CDR3 sequences, 20% to 30% of them singletons. Source: CD8+ T cells from cultured PBMCs, taken from culture after CMV antigen stimulation. The receptor source for this set is a human donor in good health (CMV status not recorded). Some clones in this sample may be carry-over from other donors' samples.

This clonotype was counted at least ten times. This chain connects TRBV7-2 to TRBJ2-3; the D gene is possibly TRBD2 (6 bases). CDR1 SGHTA and CDR2 FQGNSA come from the germline V gene. The CDR3 consists of 16 residues. Trimming removed 5 bases at V and 4 bases at J, with 19 bases between. The DNA of the CDR3 is TGTGCCAGCAGCCGCCTTAGGGAATTAGCGGCAGATACGCAGTATTTT. This encodes CASSRLRELAADTQYF.

This clonotype was seen a few times. The V call is TRBV7-9, the J call TRBJ2-1; 7 positions agree with TRBD1. J lost 9 bases, V lost 1 base, and 9 bases had no gene match. There are 15 residues in the CDR3. Germline CDR1 is SEHNR and CDR2 is FQNEAQ (reference sequence). The CDR3 sequence is CASSLEKGAVAEQFF. CDR3 in DNA: TGTGCCAGCAGCTTAGAGAAGGGGGCGGTTGCTGAGCAGTTCTTC.

This chain links TRBV28 with TRBJ2-7; TRBD1 is a possible D gene (6 bases). This CDR3 contains 16 residues. Trimming cost V 5 bases and J 7 bases, with 24 bases left between them. Germline V gene data show CDR1 as MDHEN and CDR2 as SYDVKM. Written as DNA, the CDR3 is TGTGCCAGCAGTAATAAAGGGGGTTCTACCGCTATGGAGCAGTACTTC. It yields the protein CASSNKGGSTAMEQYF.

The rearrangement joins TRBV12-3 or TRBV12-4 to TRBJ2-3; D unresolved. The length of the CDR3 is 13 residues. V dropped 2 bases and J dropped 8 bases, with 11 bases sitting between them. In DNA form, the CDR3 reads TGTGCCAGCAGTTTAAGCAGCGCCGCTACGCAGTATTTT. It codes for CASSLSSAATQYF.

This clonotype was counted only a few times. The rearrangement links TRBV12-3 or TRBV12-4 to TRBJ2-5; no definite D call. Trimming cost V 8 bases and J 0 bases, with 10 bases left between them. This CDR3 is built from 13 residues. CDR3 sequence reads: CASRNGDQETQYF. The CDR3 coding sequence is TGTGCCAGCCGAAATGGGGACCAAGAGACCCAGTACTTC.

This clonotype was seen repeatedly, ten times or more. This chain joins TRBV7-9 and TRBJ2-7; 8 nucleotides agree with TRBD1. This CDR3 is built from 15 residues. J gave up 2 bases and V 4 bases, and 7 bases lay outside the gene matches. From germline, CDR1 is SEHNR and CDR2 FQNEAQ (reference sequence). In nucleotides, the CDR3 is TGTGCCAGCAGCTATTCGGACAGGGCAACCTACGAGCAGTACTTC. Translation: CASSYSDRATYEQYF.

This clonotype was counted at least ten times. J is TRBJ2-3 and V is TRBV7-6; TRBD1 might be the D (5 bases). Germline values: CDR1 SGHVS, CDR2 FNYEAQ. V lost 5 bases and J lost 0, with 12 bases in between. The CDR3 spans 15 residues. The CDR3 reads CASSALGDSTDTQYF. The CDR3 nucleotides are TGTGCCAGCAGCGCCCTAGGGGATAGCACAGATACGCAGTATTTT.

The V call is TRBV30, the J call TRBJ1-1, with D uncertain. CDR3 size: 12 residues. The germline gives CDR1 GTSNPN, CDR2 SVGIG (reference sequence). The CDR3 sequence is CAEGSGGTEAFF. The DNA for the CDR3 is TGTGCTGAGGGAAGTGGCGGGACTGAAGCTTTCTTT.

There are a few counts of this clonotype. The V and J genes are TRBV11-2 and TRBJ2-5, with TRBD2 as a possible D gene (5 bases). Trimming removed 5 bases from V and 2 bases from J, with 18 bases in between. The length of the CDR3 is 16 residues. Germline V CDR1 and CDR2: SGHAT, FQNNGV. This CDR3 is CASSHYVAISQETQYF. The CDR3 DNA follows: TGTGCCAGCAGCCACTACGTAGCGATTTCACAAGAGACCCAGTACTTC.

This clonotype was seen at least ten times. The chain links TRBV12-3 or TRBV12-4 to TRBJ1-1; D unclear. Trimming shortened V by 9 bases and J by 11 bases, and 22 bases separated the two germline ends. The CDR3 length is 13 residues. For the CDR3, the DNA is TGTGCCAGTCTCCATAAAGGTCAAGCTAGGGCTTTCTTT. It is translated as CASLHKGQARAFF.

This chain uses TRBV29-1 with TRBJ2-5, with 11 nucleotides matching TRBD1. The length of the CDR3 is 15 residues. J was trimmed by 0 bases and V by 6 bases; bases with no gene match: 6. The germline V gene has CDR1 SQVTM and CDR2 ANQGSEA. CDR3 bases: TGCAGCGTGGTACCGGGACAGGGGGACCAAGAGACCCAGTACTTC. The encoded protein is CSVVPGQGDQETQYF.

This clonotype was seen more than once but under ten times. CDR3 in DNA: TGCGCCAGCAGCCAAGTAGCGGGAGGTTCGGAAAATGAGCAGTTCTTC. Its translation: CASSQVAGGSENEQFF. The genes are TRBV4-3 and TRBJ2-1; 10 bases map to TRBD2. After removal of 1 base from V and 7 bases from J, the junction contained 7 bases not matched to a gene. There are 16 residues in the CDR3. The V gene's germline CDR1 is LGHNA and CDR2 YSLEER.

This rearrangement joins TRBV28 to TRBJ1-2; no clear D. The CDR3 is 13 amino acids. CDR1 MDHEN and CDR2 SYDVKM come from the germline V gene. The V and J ends lost 4 bases and 6 bases respectively, with 12 bases between them. CDR3 region: CASSSAAHDGYTF. DNA of the CDR3: TGTGCCAGCAGTTCCGCAGCGCACGATGGCTACACCTTC.

The table lists this clonotype with many counts. The rearrangement joins TRBV7-9 to TRBJ2-7, with 8 bases identical to TRBD2. The CDR3 has 14 residues. CDR1 SEHNR and CDR2 FQNEAQ come from the germline V gene (reference sequence). Losses at the gene ends were 4 bases for V and 3 bases for J; bases not matched to a gene: 5. CDR3 bases: TGTGCCAGCAGCTCTCCCGGGACTAGCTACGAGCAGTACTTC. It is translated as CASSSPGTSYEQYF.

In this sample, this clonotype turned up many times. V and J are TRBV7-2 and TRBJ1-1; D is unresolved. This CDR3 contains 13 residues. CDR1 SGHTA and CDR2 FQGNSA come from the germline V gene. The V gene lost 6 bases and the J gene lost 1 base, with 9 bases spanning the gap. CDR3 protein: CASRITRNTEAFF. The CDR3 nucleotides read TGTGCCAGCAGAATAACCAGGAACACTGAAGCTTTCTTT.

This clonotype was seen only a few times. The rearrangement uses TRBV30 and TRBJ1-1, with 7 bases lining up with TRBD1. The CDR3 length is 13 residues. CDR1 GTSNPN and CDR2 SVGIG come from the germline V gene (reference sequence). J gave up 3 bases and V 3 bases, and 4 bases lay outside the gene matches. The CDR3 DNA reads as TGTGCCTGGAGATCCGGGACAGACACTGAAGCTTTCTTT. It encodes CAWRSGTDTEAFF. The entire variable domain, with the rest obtained from reference TRBV30 and TRBJ1-1, is as follows: SQTIHQWPATLVQPVGSPLSLECTVEGTSNPNLYWYRQAAGRGLQLLFYSVGIGQISSEVPQNLSASRPQDRQFILSSKKLLLSDSGFYLCAWRSGTDTEAFFGQGTRLTVV.

The V and J genes are TRBV7-9 and TRBJ2-7; TRBD1 might be the D (6 bases). Trimming left V 6 bases short and J 4 bases short, with 16 bases between. This CDR3 has 14 residues. CDR1 is SEHNR, CDR2 FQNEAQ, per germline (reference sequence). The CDR3 nucleotides are TGTGCCAGCAGTCAACAGGGTTCTTTATACGAGCAGTACTTC. Translation: CASSQQGSLYEQYF.

The sample holds a few counts of this clonotype. V gene TRBV11-3 combines with J gene TRBJ2-7; D may be TRBD1 (5 bases). V dropped 4 bases and J dropped 5 bases, with 21 bases sitting between them. The length of the CDR3 is 16 residues. Looked up from germline, CDR1 is SGHNT and CDR2 is YENEEA. CDR3 protein: CASSSRRQFLGNEQYF. CDR3 sequence (DNA): TGTGCCAGCAGCTCGAGAAGACAGTTTTTAGGGAACGAGCAGTACTTC.

In this sample, this clonotype turned up many times. The V gene is TRBV7-6, the J gene TRBJ1-5; D perhaps matches TRBD1 (5 bases). This CDR3 contains 14 residues. Trimming cost V 5 bases and J 2 bases, with 10 bases left between them. The germline gives CDR1 SGHVS, CDR2 FNYEAQ. CDR3 region: CASSQGGGNQPQHF. Here the CDR3 DNA reads TGTGCCAGCAGCCAGGGAGGGGGCAATCAGCCCCAGCATTTT.

This clonotype came up many times. The chain is built from TRBV11-2 and TRBJ2-4; 9 bases align to TRBD2. V dropped 5 bases and J dropped 0; count of bases not matched to a gene: 5. Germline CDR1 SGHAT, CDR2 FQNNGV. CDR3 length equals 16 residues. The chain's CDR3 is CASSRLAEVAKNIQYF. The CDR3 coding sequence is TGTGCCAGCAGCCGACTAGCGGAGGTAGCCAAAAACATTCAGTACTTC.